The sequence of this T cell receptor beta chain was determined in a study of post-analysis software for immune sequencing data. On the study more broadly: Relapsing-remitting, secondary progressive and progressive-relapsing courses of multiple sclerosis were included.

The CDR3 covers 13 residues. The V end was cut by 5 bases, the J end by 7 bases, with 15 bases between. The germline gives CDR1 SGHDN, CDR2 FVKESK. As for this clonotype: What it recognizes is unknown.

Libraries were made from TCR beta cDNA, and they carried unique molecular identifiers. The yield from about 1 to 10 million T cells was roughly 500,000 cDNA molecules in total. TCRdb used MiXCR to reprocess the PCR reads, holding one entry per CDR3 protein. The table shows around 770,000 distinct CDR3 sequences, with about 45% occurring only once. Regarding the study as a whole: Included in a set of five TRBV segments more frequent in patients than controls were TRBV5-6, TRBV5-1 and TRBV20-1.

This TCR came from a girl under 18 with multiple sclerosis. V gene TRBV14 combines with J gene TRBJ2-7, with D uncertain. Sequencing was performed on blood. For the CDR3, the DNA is TGTGCCAGCAGCGCGACCCAGGTGGGGGAGCAGTACTTC. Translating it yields CASSATQVGEQYF.